These 12 T cell receptor beta chains came from one sample sequenced in a study of CD8 T cells in ankylosing spondylitis. TCRdb re-analysed the 5' RACE reads in MiXCR, keeping a single row per CDR3 protein. The sample lists 250,000 to 350,000 distinct CDR3 sequences; 15% to 20% were seen once. Source material: blood, either unsorted or a sorted T cell fraction (not recorded which). The receptors shown here come from a male donor with ankylosing spondylitis or in good health (not recorded which).

This clonotype was detected a few times. The rearrangement joins TRBV29-1 to TRBJ1-2, with 7 bases matching TRBD1. This CDR3 comprises 12 residues. V lost 5 bases to trimming and J lost 5 bases; unmatched junction nucleotides: 5. CDR1 SQVTM and CDR2 ANQGSEA come from the germline V gene. CDR3: CSVRQGPYGYTF. In DNA, the CDR3 is TGCAGCGTTAGACAGGGCCCTTATGGCTACACCTTC.

The V call is TRBV20-1, the J call TRBJ2-7; 8 bases match TRBD2. After removal of 1 base from V and 9 bases from J, the junction contained 2 bases not matched to a gene. This CDR3 contains 11 residues. The germline CDR1 and CDR2 sequences are DFQATT and SNEGSKA (reference sequence). This CDR3 reads CSARGLAGQYV. The CDR3 nucleotides are TGCAGTGCTAGAGGGCTAGCGGGGCAGTACGTC.

This clonotype was observed a few times. The chain couples TRBV5-1 to TRBJ1-5, with 8 bases lining up with TRBD1. J lost 6 bases, V lost 0 bases, and 5 bases had no gene match. The CDR3 runs to 15 residues. Germline CDR1 is SGHRS and CDR2 is YFSETQ. The CDR3 region is CASSLDGQGLQPQHF. The CDR3 nucleotides are TGCGCCAGCAGCTTGGACGGACAGGGACTTCAGCCCCAGCATTTT.

This clonotype has at least ten counts. This chain uses TRBV5-5 with TRBJ2-7; D assignment may be TRBD1 or TRBD2 (5 bases each). Germline assignment: CDR1 SGHKS and CDR2 YYEKEE (reference sequence). The CDR3 spans 15 residues. Trimming removed 4 bases from V and 2 bases from J, with 16 bases in between. The CDR3 sequence: CASSLTGTEAYEQYV. The CDR3, as DNA: TGTGCCAGCAGCCTAACCGGGACCGAGGCCTACGAGCAGTACGTC.

The chain is built from TRBV5-1 and TRBJ1-6, with unresolved D. CDR1 SGHRS and CDR2 YFSETQ come from the germline V gene. The ends were cut back, 8 bases at V and 9 bases at J, with 15 bases in the middle. The CDR3 runs 13 residues. The CDR3 nucleotides are TGCGCCAGTACCGACACGTCGGGTTCACCCCTCCACTTT. It is translated as CASTDTSGSPLHF. The full variable domain, in which reference TRBV5-1 and TRBJ1-6 provide the parts outside the CDR3, is KAGVTQTPRYLIKTRGQQVTLSCSPISGHRSVSWYQQTPGQGLQFLFEYFSETQRNKGNFPGRFSGRQFSNSRSEMNVSTLELGDSALYLCASTDTSGSPLHFGNGTRLTVT.

This chain uses TRBV24-1 with TRBJ2-3, with D perhaps given as TRBD1 or TRBD2 (5 bases each). Looked up from germline, CDR1 is KGHDR and CDR2 is SFDVKD. V lost 3 bases to trimming and J lost 3 bases, with 6 bases between them. This CDR3 spans 13 amino acids. CDR3 bases: TGTGCCACCAGTGATGGGGGAACAGATACGCAGTATTTT. Translation: CATSDGGTDTQYF.

This clonotype was observed a handful of times. J is TRBJ2-1 and V is TRBV5-1; 14 nucleotides match TRBD2. CDR3 length: 17 residues. CDR1 is SGHRS, CDR2 YFSETQ, per germline. The V segment lost 0 bases and the J segment 7 bases; nucleotides outside the gene matches: 6. CDR3 protein: CASSLGLAGGPLNEQFF. The CDR3, as DNA: TGCGCCAGCAGCTTGGGACTAGCGGGAGGGCCCCTGAATGAGCAGTTCTTC.

This chain uses TRBV20-1 with TRBJ2-4; D could derive from TRBD1 or TRBD2 (5 bases each). Per germline, CDR1 DFQATT and CDR2 SNEGSKA (reference sequence). This CDR3 region has 13 residues. Trimming removed 5 bases at V and 8 bases at J, with 16 bases between. DNA of the CDR3: TGCAGTGCTGGAACGGGGCCAAGAGACATTCAGTACTTC. It specifies CSAGTGPRDIQYF.

V gene TRBV4-1 combines with J gene TRBJ1-1; D not certain. Trimming took 6 bases from V and 4 from J, leaving 18 bases between them. The length of the CDR3 is 15 residues. The V gene's germline CDR1 is MGHRA and CDR2 YSYEKL. The CDR3 nucleotides read TGCGCCAGCAGGCTGGACCCTTTTGGGGTCACTGAAGCTTTCTTT. Protein sequence: CASRLDPFGVTEAFF.

This clonotype was seen a few times. The chain is built from TRBV18 and TRBJ2-3, with D perhaps TRBD2 (7 bases). The CDR3 consists of 16 residues. Trimming shortened V by 4 bases and J by 5 bases, and 19 bases separated the two germline ends. From germline, CDR1 is KGHSH and CDR2 LQKENI. The CDR3 region is CASSLARGAQQDTQYF. CDR3 sequence (DNA): TGTGCCAGCTCACTCGCCCGGGGGGCACAACAAGATACGCAGTATTTT. Variable domain in full (rest from reference TRBV18 and TRBJ2-3): NAGVMQNPRHLVRRRGQEARLRCSPMKGHSHVYWYRQLPEEGLKFMVYLQKENIIDESGMPKERFSAEFPKEGPSILRIQQVVRGDSAAYFCASSLARGAQQDTQYFGPGTRLTVL.

This clonotype has just a few counts. This chain links TRBV19 with TRBJ1-1; 9 bases align to TRBD1. V lost 8 bases to trimming and J lost 5 bases; unmatched junction nucleotides: 12. This CDR3 is 15 amino acids long. Germline CDR1 reads LNHDA; CDR2 reads SQIVND (reference sequence). The CDR3 nucleotides read TGTGCCAGTGCGGGACAGGGAAGGCTTTGGACTGAAGCTTTCTTT. It codes for CASAGQGRLWTEAFF.

This clonotype has more than one count but fewer than ten. J is TRBJ1-5 and V is TRBV20-1; D remains ambiguous. The CDR3 runs 12 residues. V was pared by 3 bases and J by 7 bases, with 10 bases between. Germline V gene data show CDR1 as DFQATT and CDR2 as SNEGSKA (reference sequence). The CDR3 bases are TGCAGTGCTAGGGTCGGTAGCCAGCCCCAGCATTTT. It encodes CSARVGSQPQHF.